The rows below give T cell receptor beta chains drawn from one sample of a study of blood T cell repertoires in COVID-19. The assay was immunoSEQ multiplex PCR, and TCRdb's table has in-frame clones only and misses some. Among 150,000 to 200,000 clones listed, around 80% were seen once. What was sequenced was PBMCs or T cells enriched from blood (not recorded which). The receptors derive from a man aged 50 to 60 who had recovered from COVID-19. Both conserved end residues are part of each CDR3. Each record gives: V gene, clone size, J gene, D gene, CDR3 protein, CDR3 DNA. The D gene is left open where the match is weak. Size is omitted from some rows. Given values are once, few, many or a class for expanded clones.

V gene: TRBV6-1
clone size: .
J gene: TRBJ2-1
D gene: .
CDR3 protein: CASSEEEGSYNEQFF
CDR3 DNA: TGTGCCAGCAGTGAAGAGGAGGGCTCCTACAATGAGCAGTTCTTC

V gene: TRBV7-9
clone size: .
J gene: TRBJ1-1
D gene: .
CDR3 protein: CASSFLGTEAFF
CDR3 DNA: TGTGCCAGCAGCTTCCTCGGGACTGAAGCTTTCTTT

V gene: TRBV12-3/TRBV12-4
clone size: few
J gene: TRBJ1-5
D gene: .
CDR3 protein: CASSLVGDQPQHF
CDR3 DNA: TGTGCCAGCAGTTTAGTCGGGGATCAGCCCCAGCATTTT

V gene: TRBV5-4
clone size: few
J gene: TRBJ1-6
D gene: .
CDR3 protein: CASSPGGGLSPLHF
CDR3 DNA: TGTGCCAGCAGCCCCGGGGGGGGACTTTCACCCCTCCACTTT

V gene: TRBV7-9
clone size: few
J gene: TRBJ1-2
D gene: .
CDR3 protein: CASSSSSANYGYTF
CDR3 DNA: TGTGCCAGCAGCTCCAGTTCCGCTAACTATGGCTACACCTTC

V gene: TRBV4-1
clone size: .
J gene: TRBJ2-2
D gene: .
CDR3 protein: CASSQDPYSAGELFF
CDR3 DNA: TGCGCCAGCAGCCAAGATCCCTATTCGGCCGGGGAGCTGTTTTTT

V gene: TRBV6-4
clone size: .
J gene: TRBJ2-1
D gene: .
CDR3 protein: CASSPRDSIYNEQFF
CDR3 DNA: TGTGCCAGCAGCCCCCGGGACTCAATCTACAATGAGCAGTTCTTC

V gene: TRBV3-1/TRBV3-2
clone size: .
J gene: TRBJ2-5
D gene: .
CDR3 protein: CASSQGGAQETQYF
CDR3 DNA: TGTGCCAGCAGCCAAGGAGGAGCGCAAGAGACCCAGTACTTC

V gene: TRBV5-4
clone size: once
J gene: TRBJ2-1
D gene: TRBD2
CDR3 protein: CASSWGLAINEQFF
CDR3 DNA: TGTGCCAGCAGCTGGGGACTAGCGATTAATGAGCAGTTCTTC

V gene: TRBV10-1
clone size: .
J gene: TRBJ2-1
D gene: .
CDR3 protein: CASSVAGGGHNEQFF
CDR3 DNA: TGCGCCAGCAGTGTGGCAGGAGGCGGCCACAATGAGCAGTTCTTC

V gene: TRBV29-1
clone size: once
J gene: TRBJ1-2
D gene: .
CDR3 protein: CSVETGFGYTF
CDR3 DNA: TGCAGCGTTGAAACGGGGTTTGGCTACACCTTC

V gene: TRBV7-9
clone size: .
J gene: TRBJ2-3
D gene: TRBD1
CDR3 protein: CASSLFGTGGDTQYF
CDR3 DNA: TGTGCCAGCAGCTTATTCGGGACAGGGGGGGATACGCAGTATTTT

V gene: TRBV7-9
clone size: .
J gene: TRBJ2-7
D gene: TRBD1
CDR3 protein: CASSASGTVLSVEQYF
CDR3 DNA: TGTGCCAGCAGCGCCTCCGGGACAGTGTTATCGGTTGAGCAGTACTTC

V gene: TRBV15
clone size: .
J gene: TRBJ2-1
D gene: .
CDR3 protein: CATSRDVRDEQFF
CDR3 DNA: TGTGCCACCAGCAGAGATGTGCGCGATGAGCAGTTCTTC

V gene: TRBV9
clone size: once
J gene: TRBJ2-7
D gene: TRBD1
CDR3 protein: CASSVSFTGTGDDEQYF
CDR3 DNA: TGTGCCAGCAGCGTCTCCTTTACCGGGACAGGGGACGACGAGCAGTACTTC